One sample yielded the 18 T cell receptor beta chains listed below, sequenced in a study of blood T cell repertoires in COVID-19. Sequencing was performed with immunoSEQ multiplex PCR; in TCRdb, only in-frame clones are kept and a portion is missing. The sample lists 250,000 to 300,000 clones, 80% to 90% occurring once. Sequenced material: peripheral blood. Source of these receptors: a woman in her seventies with COVID-19, enrolled during active disease.

This sequence joins TRBV6-2 or TRBV6-3 and TRBJ1-2; 7 bases are a match to TRBD1. The CDR3 has 13 amino acids. CDR1 and CDR2 (germline): MNHEY, SVGEGT. Germline trimming cut 5 bases from V and 7 bases from J; bases unmatched to any gene: 7. The CDR3 DNA is TGTGCCAGCAGTCATCTAGACAGGGTTGGCTACACCTTC. Protein sequence: CASSHLDRVGYTF.

As regards this clone: At the DNA level, this CDR3 is encoded by other sequences in the same sample as well. The chain carries TRBV24-1 and TRBJ2-5; a possible D gene is TRBD2 (6 bases). Trimming removed 2 bases from V and 4 bases from J, with 10 bases in between. Germline loops: CDR1 KGHDR, CDR2 SFDVKD. The CDR3 contains 14 residues. CDR3 DNA: TGTGCCACCAGTGATTCGCTGGGGGGAGAGACCCAGTACTTC. Translating gives CATSDSLGGETQYF.

The chain uses TRBV6-5 and TRBJ2-5; 7 bases align to TRBD2. CDR3 size: 15 residues. The ends lost 7 bases at V and 5 bases at J; junction bases unmatched: 13. Per germline, CDR1 MNHEY and CDR2 SVGAGI. The chain's CDR3 is CASTPGGGPGETQYF. CDR3 coding DNA: TGTGCCAGCACCCCCGGGGGAGGGCCCGGGGAGACCCAGTACTTC.

This clone was picked up a small number of times. V and J are TRBV5-1 and TRBJ1-2; 8 nucleotides agree with TRBD1. The V gene's germline CDR1 is SGHRS and CDR2 YFSETQ. CDR3 length: 15 amino acids. V shed 3 bases, J shed 2 bases, and the junction held 6 bases outside the gene matches. CDR3 in DNA: TGCGCCAGCAGCTCGCCGGGACAGGCGAACTATGGCTACACCTTC. Protein: CASSSPGQANYGYTF.

This clone has only a few counts. This sequence joins TRBV12-3 or TRBV12-4 and TRBJ2-7; TRBD2 might be the D (6 bases). V was cut by 1 base and J by 6 bases, with 10 bases left in between. The CDR3 has 13 residues. The DNA for the CDR3 is TGTGCCAGCAGTTTAGGGCAGGGAGGCGAGCAGTACTTC. Translated: CASSLGQGGEQYF.

This clone was seen more than once but under ten times. The V and J genes are TRBV29-1 and TRBJ1-1; D uncertain. This CDR3 is built from 13 residues. V lost 7 bases, J lost 1 base, and 13 bases lay in between. The germline V gene has CDR1 SQVTM and CDR2 ANQGSEA. The CDR3 region is CSGLLTKNTEAFF. CDR3 bases: TGCAGCGGACTATTAACCAAGAACACTGAAGCTTTCTTT. The full variable domain, rest sourced from reference TRBV29-1 and TRBJ1-1, is SAVISQKPSRDICQRGTSLTIQCQVDSQVTMMFWYRQQPGQSLTLIATANQGSEATYESGFVIDKFPISRPNLTFSTLTVSNMSPEDSSIYLCSGLLTKNTEAFFGQGTRLTVV.

V gene TRBV3-1 (or the pseudogene TRBV3-2) combines with J gene TRBJ2-3, with 12 bases matching TRBD1. The V gene's germline CDR1 is LGHDT and CDR2 YNNKEL (reference sequence). The CDR3 is 15 amino acids. The V and J ends lost 4 bases and 3 bases, in that order; junction bases with no gene match: 2. In DNA, the CDR3 is TGTGCCAGCAGCCGGGACAGGGGGCTGACAGATACGCAGTATTTT. Translating gives CASSRDRGLTDTQYF.

This chain joins TRBV18 and TRBJ2-6; a possible D gene is TRBD2 (5 bases). The V end was cut by 2 bases, the J end by 3 bases, with 5 bases between. The CDR3 has 14 residues. Germline CDR1 KGHSH, CDR2 LQKENI. CDR3 sequence (DNA): TGTGCCAGCTCACCAGGAGGTGGGGCCAACGTCCTGACTTTC. Protein sequence: CASSPGGGANVLTF.

The chain has TRBV28 and TRBJ1-2, with 10 bases lining up with TRBD1. The CDR3 is 18 residues long. CDR1 and CDR2 from the germline V gene are MDHEN and SYDVKM. V lost 6 bases and J lost 3; bases outside the gene matches: 16. As DNA, the CDR3 is TGTGCCAGCAGCCGTGCCCGGGACAGGGGCTTCCTGGACTATGGCTACACCTTC. It codes for CASSRARDRGFLDYGYTF.

The chain joins TRBV7-2 to TRBJ1-2; D might be TRBD1 (5 bases). CDR1 and CDR2 from the germline V gene are SGHTA and FQGNSA. Trimming removed 7 bases at V and 1 base at J, with 13 bases between. CDR3 length equals 14 residues. The CDR3 sequence is CASNGHLINYGYTF. CDR3 bases: TGTGCCAGCAATGGACACCTAATTAACTATGGCTACACCTTC.

The CDR3 DNA is TGTGCCAGCAGCTTCCTACAGGGGGATGGCTACACCTTC. Translating gives CASSFLQGDGYTF. The V gene is TRBV7-9, the J gene TRBJ1-2; 8 nucleotides align to TRBD1. The CDR3 sequence is 13 residues long. CDR1 and CDR2 from the germline V gene are SEHNR and FQNEAQ (reference sequence). With V trimmed by 3 bases and J by 6 bases, 3 bases remained unmatched.

The chain joins TRBV6-4 to TRBJ2-3; tentatively, D is TRBD1 (5 bases). The V end was cut by 1 base, the J end by 2 bases, with 10 bases between. The CDR3 extends over 15 amino acids. Germline V gene lookup returns CDR1 MRHNA and CDR2 SNTAGT. Here the CDR3 DNA reads TGTGCCAGCAGTGACTGGACACTCTACACAGATACGCAGTATTTT. Translation gives CASSDWTLYTDTQYF.

V is TRBV7-2 and J is TRBJ1-4; D unresolved. V was clipped by 0 bases and J by 8 bases, with 13 bases between them. The germline gives CDR1 SGHTA, CDR2 FQGNSA. This CDR3 spans 15 amino acids. The CDR3 nucleotides are TGTGCCAGCAGCTTAGCTGGCGGTCTAAGGGAAAAACTGTTTTTT. Translated, it gives CASSLAGGLREKLFF.

The rearrangement uses TRBV5-1 and TRBJ2-3; 10 bases match TRBD2. V gave up 0 bases and J gave up 6 bases; unmatched junction bases: 4. Per germline, CDR1 SGHRS and CDR2 YFSETQ. This CDR3 is 15 amino acids long. CDR3 residues: CASSLAVAGGDTQYF. CDR3 coding DNA: TGCGCCAGCAGCTTGGCGGTAGCGGGGGGTGATACGCAGTATTTT.

The rearrangement joins TRBV12-3 or TRBV12-4 to TRBJ1-5, with 7 bases aligning to TRBD1. CDR3 length: 13 residues. With V trimmed by 6 bases and J by 3 bases, 2 bases remained unmatched. CDR3 sequence: CASRGQSNQPQHF. CDR3 DNA sequence: TGTGCCAGCAGGGGACAGTCCAATCAGCCCCAGCATTTT.

This chain uses TRBV9 with TRBJ2-7, with 7 bases that match TRBD1. The CDR3 runs 14 residues. The germline V gene encodes CDR1 SGDLS and CDR2 YYNGEE. V was clipped by 4 bases and J by 5 bases; unmatched bases: 9. The CDR3 loop is CASSRGQDANEQYF. The CDR3, as DNA: TGTGCCAGCAGCCGAGGACAGGATGCCAACGAGCAGTACTTC.

This clone was found once. The chain is built from TRBV19 and TRBJ1-3; 7 positions agree with TRBD1. Germline CDR1 LNHDA, CDR2 SQIVND (reference sequence). V shed 7 bases, J shed 3 bases, and the junction held 6 bases outside the gene matches. The CDR3 extends over 14 amino acids. The CDR3 DNA sequence: TGTGCCAGTAACACAGGGGCTTATGGAAACACCATATATTTT. This gives the protein CASNTGAYGNTIYF.

This clone was seen just once. The V and J genes are TRBV4-1 and TRBJ1-6; 7 bases match TRBD1. V lost 0 bases to trimming and J lost 5 bases; unmatched junction nucleotides: 1. Germline CDR1 MGHRA, CDR2 YSYEKL. The CDR3 loop spans 15 amino acids. The CDR3 reads CASSQEDRNNSPLHF. The DNA for the CDR3 is TGCGCCAGCAGCCAAGAGGACAGGAATAATTCACCCCTCCACTTT.